The 10 T cell receptor beta chains reported below all come from one sample, sequenced in a study of blood T cell repertoires in COVID-19 (dated by TCRdb to 2018 to 2021). The protocol used for the library was the immunoSEQ multiplex PCR assay. The immuneACCESS repertoire file appears here via TCRdb, limited to in-frame rearrangements. These files lack a portion of the clones; in checked studies, under half of the deficit traces to unresolved V genes, and the cause of the others is not known. In all, the sample holds about 270,000 clones, and 86% of those were seen once. The top ten hold about 8.6% of the sample. Sequencing was carried out using peripheral blood. Receptors originate from a man aged 35-49 years with active or convalescent COVID-19.

The genes are TRBV29-1 and TRBJ1-1; 7 nucleotides align to TRBD1. Germline loops: CDR1 SQVTM, CDR2 ANQGSEA. Losses at the gene ends were 4 bases for V and 2 bases for J; bases not matched to a gene: 13. This CDR3 has 16 residues. The CDR3 sequence: CSVAGRGSHFNTEAFF. The CDR3 DNA sequence: TGCAGCGTTGCCGGCAGGGGGAGCCATTTCAACACTGAAGCTTTCTTT. Variable domain in full (rest from reference TRBV29-1 and TRBJ1-1): SAVISQKPSRDICQRGTSLTIQCQVDSQVTMMFWYRQQPGQSLTLIATANQGSEATYESGFVIDKFPISRPNLTFSTLTVSNMSPEDSSIYLCSVAGRGSHFNTEAFFGQGTRLTVV.

The rearrangement uses TRBV7-9 and TRBJ2-1, with D maybe TRBD1 (6 bases). Trimming pared 6 bases from V and 6 bases from J, leaving 18 bases between. The germline CDR1 and CDR2 sequences are SEHNR and FQNEAQ (reference sequence). The CDR3 spans 15 residues. Here the CDR3 DNA reads TGTGCCAGCAGTCCTACAGGGAGTCGGGCCAATGAGCAGTTCTTC. Encoded protein: CASSPTGSRANEQFF.

The V and J genes are TRBV9 and TRBJ2-5; D unclear. The CDR3 has 10 amino acids. The germline V gene has CDR1 SGDLS and CDR2 YYNGEE. V dropped 4 bases and J dropped 9 bases, with 7 bases sitting between them. DNA of the CDR3: TGTGCCAGCAGCTTCGAGGCCCAGTACTTC. It codes for CASSFEAQYF.

This clone was counted a single time. The gene calls are TRBV7-6 and TRBJ2-7, with D perhaps matching TRBD2 (6 bases). The CDR3 extends over 15 amino acids. Germline CDR1 is SGHVS and CDR2 is FNYEAQ. V lost 1 base and J lost 5, with 15 bases in between. The CDR3 is CASSLGGSEGHEQYF. The CDR3, as DNA: TGTGCCAGCAGCTTAGGTGGATCGGAGGGTCACGAGCAGTACTTC. Full variable domain (outside the CDR3, taken from reference TRBV7-6 and TRBJ2-7): GAGVSQSPRYKVTKRGQDVALRCDPISGHVSLYWYRQALGQGPEFLTYFNYEAQQDKSGLPNDRFSAERPEGSISTLTIQRTEQRDSAMYRCASSLGGSEGHEQYFGPGTRLTVT.

The chain joins TRBV24-1 to TRBJ1-2; D uncertain. Deletions cut 11 bases from V and 8 bases from J, with 8 bases between. This CDR3 has 9 residues. CDR1 and CDR2 (germline): KGHDR, SFDVKD. The CDR3 reads CARLRGYTF. CDR3 nucleotides: TGTGCCAGACTTAGGGGCTACACCTTC.

This clone appeared a few times. This chain connects TRBV10-1 to TRBJ1-2; D uncertain. The CDR3 totals 16 residues. CDR1 is WNHNN and CDR2 is SYGVQD in the germline V gene (reference sequence). V was trimmed by 8 bases and J by 2 bases, leaving 21 bases between them. CDR3 nucleotide sequence: TGCGCCAGCCCCCGGGGAAACAGAGAAATCAACTATGGCTACACCTTC. Amino acid sequence: CASPRGNREINYGYTF.

V and J are TRBV19 and TRBJ1-1; maybe TRBD1 (6 bases). Deletions cut 3 bases from V and 7 bases from J, with 15 bases between. CDR3 length: 14 amino acids. The germline CDR1 and CDR2 sequences are LNHDA and SQIVND (reference sequence). The CDR3 loop reads CASSIRGADVEAFF. For the CDR3, the DNA is TGTGCCAGTAGTATCCGGGGGGCTGATGTTGAAGCTTTCTTT.

The rearrangement uses TRBV7-3 and TRBJ1-6, with TRBD1 matching over 7 bases. The junction had 15 bases not matched to a gene; V was cut back by 5 bases and J by 14 bases. CDR1 is SGHTA and CDR2 is FQGTGA in the germline V gene. The CDR3 runs 15 residues. CDR3 in DNA: TGTGCCAGCAGCCTAGGGGGCACAGGAAGTGGGGCCCTCCACTTT. Amino acids: CASSLGGTGSGALHF.

The chain is built from TRBV6-2 or TRBV6-3 and TRBJ2-7; 8 bases align to TRBD1. Germline V gene lookup returns CDR1 MNHEY and CDR2 SVGEGT. Trimming at V came to 2 bases and at J to 6 bases, leaving 6 bases not matched to a gene. The CDR3 runs 14 residues. CDR3 DNA: TGTGCCAGCAGTTACGTAGGACAGGGTGTCGAGCAGTACTTC. This encodes CASSYVGQGVEQYF.

V usage is TRBV5-6 and J usage is TRBJ1-2, with D perhaps TRBD1 (5 bases). The CDR3 covers 15 residues. Germline V gives CDR1 SGHDT, CDR2 YYEEEE. The V gene lost 3 bases and the J gene lost 4 bases, with 16 bases spanning the gap. Here the CDR3 DNA reads TGTGCCAGCAGCTCCGGACTAGGGGTCCCCTATGGCTACACCTTC. Protein product: CASSSGLGVPYGYTF. The whole variable domain, filled in from reference TRBV5-6 and TRBJ1-2, reads DAGVTQSPTHLIKTRGQQVTLRCSPKSGHDTVSWYQQALGQGPQFIFQYYEEEERQRGNFPDRFSGHQFPNYSSELNVNALLLGDSALYLCASSSGLGVPYGYTFGSGTRLTVV.